Below, 21 T cell receptor beta chains from the same sample are listed, as sequenced in a study of tumor-infiltrating lymphocytes in primary liver carcinoma. The template, roughly 550 ng total RNA, yielded TCR beta cDNA made with a constant-region primer. Investigators got TCR beta libraries out of three nested multiplex PCR rounds, done with slightly modified ARM-PCR. With TRBV1-TRBV30 forward primers and a C-beta reverse primer, the first two PCR rounds were run for roughly 10 cycles each. One entry per CDR3 protein results from TCRdb running MiXCR on the multiplex PCR reads. The table records 90,000 to 100,000 distinct CDR3 sequences, more than 65% of them present only once. Total RNA and DNA came together from roughly 20-30 mg of bulk tissue without cell sorting. Source material: liver tumor tissue from sampling region 5. Subset here: tumor region T5, tumor centre. The receptors shown here come from a woman aged 55-69 years with primary liver carcinoma and hepatitis B virus infection.

This clonotype was seen only a few times. An end of the junction does not agree with germline; a read error may underlie this. CDR3: CASGQPGLAGGGEQSF. The CDR3 nucleotides read TGTGCCAGCGGCCAGCCGGGACTAGCGGGAGGTGGTGAGCAGTCCTTC. V usage is TRBV4-2 and J usage is TRBJ2-1; 15 bases match TRBD2. Germline CDR1 is LGHNA and CDR2 is YNFKEQ. The CDR3 covers 16 residues.

As for this clonotype: Compared with germline, one end of the junction differs, possibly owing to a read error. This chain links TRBV5-1 with TRBJ2-5; 9 bases are a match to TRBD1. Looked up from germline, CDR1 is SGHRS and CDR2 is YFSETQ. The CDR3 runs 15 residues. CDR3 amino acids: CASSLGDRAQEIQHF. Written as DNA, the CDR3 is TGCGCCAGCAGCTTGGGGGACAGGGCACAAGAGATCCAGCACTTC.

The sample holds one count of this clonotype. This may be a read error, as it is one base from a much larger clone. This chain joins TRBV30 and TRBJ1-5; D remains unclear. There are 13 residues in the CDR3. Germline CDR1 reads GTSNPN; CDR2 reads SVGIG (reference sequence). As DNA, the CDR3 is TGTGCCTGGAGTGAATCTAGCAATCAGCCCCACCATTTT. Amino acids: CAWSESSNQPHHF.

This clonotype was seen a single time. A much larger clone sits a single nucleotide away, making a read error possible. The chain carries TRBV13 and TRBJ2-7, with no clear D. The CDR3 sequence is 13 residues long. From germline, CDR1 is PRHDT and CDR2 FYEKMQ (reference sequence). This CDR3 reads CVSSPSMAYEQYF. The CDR3 DNA sequence: TGTGTCAGCAGCCCATCGATGGCCTACGAGCAGTACTTC.

This clonotype is medium-sized (0.01 to 0.1%) by share. The chain combines TRBV29-1 with TRBJ1-3, with D perhaps matching TRBD1 (5 bases). The CDR3 length is 15 residues. Trimming stripped 5 bases from V and 0 bases from J, with 14 bases between. CDR1 and CDR2 (germline): SQVTM, ANQGSEA. The CDR3 DNA reads as TGCAGCGTTCAAACTACTCAGGGCTCTGGAAACACCATATATTTT. This sequence encodes CSVQTTQGSGNTIYF.

The V gene is TRBV2, the J gene TRBJ2-7; 11 bases match TRBD2. The germline CDR1 and CDR2 sequences are SNHLY and FYNNEI. This CDR3 spans 15 amino acids. The junction had 10 bases not matched to a gene; V was cut back by 7 bases and J by 5 bases. CDR3 region: CASNADSGRAHEQYF. In nucleotides, the CDR3 is TGTGCCAGCAATGCGGATAGCGGGAGGGCCCACGAGCAGTACTTC.

The chain uses TRBV11-3 and TRBJ2-7; no firm D call. The CDR3 contains 12 residues. In germline, CDR1 is SGHNT, CDR2 YENEEA. The CDR3 bases are TGTACCAACAGCTCAAGGCCATACGAGCAGTACTTC. It is translated as CTNSSRPYEQYF.

This clonotype was seen a few times. The rearrangement uses TRBV30 and TRBJ2-5; D gene unclear. Trimming cost V 3 bases and J 5 bases, with 13 bases left between them. The CDR3 runs 13 residues. Germline-derived CDR1 and CDR2 are GTSNPN and SVGIG (reference sequence). CDR3 loop: CAWRGTVRETQYF. The CDR3 DNA sequence: TGTGCCTGGAGAGGAACAGTGCGGGAGACCCAGTACTTC. The whole variable domain, filled in from reference TRBV30 and TRBJ2-5, reads SQTIHQWPATLVQPVGSPLSLECTVEGTSNPNLYWYRQAAGRGLQLLFYSVGIGQISSEVPQNLSASRPQDRQFILSSKKLLLSDSGFYLCAWRGTVRETQYFGPGTRLLVL.

A remark on this clonotype: A junction boundary mismatches the germline segment, possibly from a read error. The J gene is TRBJ1-1, the V gene TRBV5-1; D remains unclear. Germline V CDR1 and CDR2: SGHRS, YFSETQ. CDR3 size: 13 residues. Written as DNA, the CDR3 is TGCGCCAACAGCTTGTGGGGAAATACTGAAGCTTTCTTT. This sequence encodes CANSLWGNTEAFF.

This clonotype appeared a single time. Germline and junction disagree at one end, which may indicate a read error. The chain uses TRBV28 and TRBJ2-7; D not resolved. CDR3 length: 12 amino acids. Germline assignment: CDR1 MDHEN and CDR2 SYDVKM. CDR3 residues: CASLGSSYEHYF. CDR3 DNA: TGTGCCAGCCTAGGCAGCTCCTATGAGCATTACTTC.

This clonotype was recorded many times. This CDR3 is CASSDLGHRNEQYF. The DNA of the CDR3 is TGTGCCAGCAGCGATCTGGGACATAGGAACGAGCAGTACTTC. The chain recombines TRBV5-5 with TRBJ2-7, with D perhaps TRBD1 (6 bases). Trimming left V 4 bases short and J 5 bases short, with 16 bases between. The CDR3 has 14 amino acids. Germline V gene sequence: CDR1 SGHKS, CDR2 YYEKEE (reference sequence). The whole variable domain, remainder taken from reference TRBV5-5 and TRBJ2-7, is DAGVTQSPTHLIKTRGQQVTLRCSPISGHKSVSWYQQVLGQGPQFIFQYYEKEERGRGNFPDRFSARQFPNYSSELNVNALLLGDSALYLCASSDLGHRNEQYFGPGTRLTVT.

Comments on this clonotype: Compared with germline, one end of the junction differs, possibly owing to a read error. This sequence joins TRBV11-2 and TRBJ2-1, with a tentative D call TRBD1 (6 bases). The V gene's germline CDR1 is SGHAT and CDR2 FQNNGV. The CDR3 totals 12 residues. The DNA of the CDR3 is TGTGCCAGCATCTCAGGGGTGGGTGAGGAGTTCTTC. Its translation: CASISGVGEEFF.

About this clonotype itself: One end of the junction is discordant with germline, which a read error may explain. The chain is built from TRBV6-1 and TRBJ2-7, with TRBD2 identical over 9 bases. Per germline, CDR1 MNHNS and CDR2 SASEGT. The CDR3 totals 15 residues. This chain's CDR3 is CASSEASGRTAEQYF. DNA for the CDR3: TGTGCCAGCAGTGAGGCAAGCGGGAGGACTGCCGAGCAGTATTTC.

The table lists this clonotype with many counts. The chain has TRBV6-6 and TRBJ1-1; TRBD1 is a possible D gene (6 bases). The length of the CDR3 is 14 residues. V was shortened by 7 bases and J by 0 bases, with 12 bases between the two germline ends. Germline V gene sequence: CDR1 MNHNY, CDR2 SVGAGI (reference sequence). The CDR3 is CASTQGFVNTEAFF. DNA for the CDR3: TGTGCCAGCACCCAGGGGTTTGTGAACACTGAAGCTTTCTTT.

The chain recombines TRBV11-3 with TRBJ2-5, with no clear D. Germline CDR1 and CDR2: SGHNT and YENEEA. V shed 4 bases and J shed 1 base, with 10 bases lying between them. The CDR3 extends over 14 amino acids. CDR3 nucleotide sequence: TGTGCCAGCAGCTCAGAAATAGCCCAAGAGACCCAGTACTTC. Translated, it gives CASSSEIAQETQYF.

As for this clonotype: Its ends do not fully match the called genes, so a read error is possible. The chain joins TRBV11-2 to TRBJ2-1; D unclear. CDR3 size: 14 residues. Per germline, CDR1 SGHAT and CDR2 FQNNGV. As DNA, the CDR3 is TGTGCCAGCGACTCTTCGAGCTTCTACAATGAGCAGTCCTTC. Translation: CASDSSSFYNEQSF.

This clonotype was seen many times. V gene TRBV6-1 combines with J gene TRBJ2-6; D gene uncertain. The CDR3 sequence is 16 residues long. Germline loops: CDR1 MNHNS, CDR2 SASEGT. Trimming took 5 bases from V and 0 from J, leaving 11 bases between them. The CDR3 DNA sequence: TGTGCCAGCAGTAGGACCTTCCCCTCTGGGGCCAACGTCCTGACTTTC. This encodes CASSRTFPSGANVLTF.

On this clonotype: One junction end does not reproduce the germline sequence, and a read error may be involved. The rearrangement links TRBV11-3 to TRBJ2-2; D is possibly TRBD1 or TRBD2 (5 bases each). This CDR3 comprises 15 residues. Per germline, CDR1 SGHNT and CDR2 YENEEA. The CDR3 DNA is TGTGCCAGCAGTTTAGATAAAGGGAACACCGGGGACCTGTTTTTT. Encoded protein: CASSLDKGNTGDLFF.

As to this clonotype: A read error may produce the germline difference seen at one junction end. V and J are TRBV11-2 and TRBJ2-1; D perhaps matches TRBD2 (6 bases). The CDR3 length is 18 residues. Germline-derived CDR1 and CDR2 are SGHAT and FQNNGV. The CDR3 is CVSSLAFGTGGVYNEQFF. The CDR3 region has the DNA TGTGTCAGCAGCTTAGCTTTCGGGACTGGCGGGGTCTACAATGAGCAGTTCTTC.

The V call is TRBV28, the J call TRBJ2-3, with 8 bases lining up with TRBD2. Looked up from germline, CDR1 is MDHEN and CDR2 is SYDVKM. The CDR3 consists of 15 residues. V shed 8 bases and J 3 bases; nucleotides not matched to a gene: 10. The CDR3 region has the DNA TGTGCCAGCTGCCCAACGGGAGGGATTACAGATACGCAGTATTTT. Residues: CASCPTGGITDTQYF.

As concerns this clonotype: This CDR3 fails to terminate in the conserved phenylalanine or tryptophan, so it likely reflects a read error. The chain employs TRBV6-1 and TRBJ2-3, with a weak D call TRBD2 (5 bases). With 7 bases removed from V and 3 bases from J, the gap between germline ends came to 17 bases. The CDR3 length is 15 residues. Germline V gene lookup returns CDR1 MNHNS and CDR2 SASEGT. The CDR3 DNA is TGTGCCAGCATCGCATTCATTGGGAGAACAGATACGCAGTATATT. It yields the protein CASIAFIGRTDTQYI.